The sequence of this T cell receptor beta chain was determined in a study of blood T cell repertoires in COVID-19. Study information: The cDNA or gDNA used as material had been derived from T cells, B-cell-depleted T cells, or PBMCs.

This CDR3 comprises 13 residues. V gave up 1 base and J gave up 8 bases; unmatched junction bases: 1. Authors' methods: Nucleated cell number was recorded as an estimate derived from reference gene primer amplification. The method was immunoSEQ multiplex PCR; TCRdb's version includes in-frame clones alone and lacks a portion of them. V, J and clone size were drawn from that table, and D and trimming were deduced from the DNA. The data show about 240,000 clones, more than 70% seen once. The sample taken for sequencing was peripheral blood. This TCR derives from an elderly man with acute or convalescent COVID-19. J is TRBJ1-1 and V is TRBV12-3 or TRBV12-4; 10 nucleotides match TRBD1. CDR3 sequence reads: CASSLVGQGEAFF. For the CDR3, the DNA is TGTGCCAGCAGTTTAGTGGGACAGGGGGAAGCTTTCTTT.